This record concerns one TCR beta chain sequence. Clones were sequenced by immunoSEQ multiplex PCR, and TCRdb holds only the in-frame ones, with some missing. The sample holds 100,000 to 110,000 clones, 92% seen once. This sample was taken from a study of T cell changes during pregnancy in multiple sclerosis. This CDR3 spans 17 amino acids. Trimming removed 1 base at V and 0 bases at J, with 16 bases between. CDR1 and CDR2 (germline): SGHNT, YENEEA. The source material was peripheral blood, sampled after pregnancy. The source is a female donor with multiple sclerosis, enrolled in a pregnancy study. V gene TRBV11-3 combines with J gene TRBJ2-7; perhaps TRBD2 as D (6 bases). The CDR3 sequence is CASSLASSSVASYEQYF. Here the CDR3 DNA reads TGTGCCAGCAGCTTAGCCTCCTCTAGCGTGGCCTCCTACGAGCAGTACTTC.